This T cell receptor beta chain was documented in a study of T cell responses to AZD1222 COVID-19 vaccine. Broader study findings: Per reports, nearly half of all spike-specific TCRs target regions that are unmutated in variants. The donors showed a predominance of white British ancestry and of females, with possible underestimation of clonal diversity.

Some clones are missing from TCRdb's copy, which holds only in-frame ones; the method was immunoSEQ multiplex PCR. Counted here are roughly 140,000 clones, around 86% occurring once; the ten biggest clones make up less than 5%. V was pared by 3 bases and J by 4 bases, with 15 bases between. This CDR3 has 14 residues. Germline CDR1 GTSNPN, CDR2 SVGIG (reference sequence). Concerning this clone itself: Its antigen is not identified.

The sample in question was peripheral blood, obtained on day 0 of MenACWY control vaccination. The chain joins TRBV30 to TRBJ1-1, with D unclear. The source of this sequence is an adult in good health. CDR3 loop: CAWSPRVGGTEAFF. CDR3 nucleotides: TGTGCCTGGAGCCCCCGGGTTGGCGGCACTGAAGCTTTCTTT.